This T cell receptor (beta chain) was captured in a study of cytomegalovirus exposure and HLA in healthy donors. Study results and limitations: In a later analysis, first-cohort TCR clusters were found to tend to co-occur in the 90 to 150 validation repertoires. Three of the chains that were CMV-associated were confirmed in vitro to be specific for CMV antigens. Reports credit the classifier with highly specific, highly sensitive diagnosis of cytomegalovirus status.

Assay used: immunoSEQ multiplex PCR; TCRdb lists only in-frame clones, some missing. The sample records about 110,000 clones, almost 96% being singletons. Trimming took off 7 bases at V and 0 bases at J, with 10 bases between the two ends. Germline V gene sequence: CDR1 SGDLS, CDR2 YYNGEE. The CDR3 contains 13 residues. As concerns this clone: Its antigen is unknown.

The clonotype comes from a young woman in good health and CMV-seronegative. The material sequenced was PBMCs. The rearrangement uses TRBV9 and TRBJ1-2, with D possibly matching TRBD1 (6 bases). Here the CDR3 DNA reads TGTGCCAGCGGGGGCAGCCCTAACTATGGCTACACCTTC. The encoded protein is CASGGSPNYGYTF. The whole variable domain, remainder taken from reference TRBV9 and TRBJ1-2, is DSGVTQTPKHLITATGQRVTLRCSPRSGDLSVYWYQQSLDQGLQFLIQYYNGEERAKGNILERFSAQQFPDLHSELNLSSLELGDSALYFCASGGSPNYGYTFGSGTRLTVV.